The clone carrying this T cell receptor beta chain was counted many times. Its antigen is undetermined. With 7 bases removed from V and 2 bases from J, the gap between germline ends came to 14 bases. Germline V gives CDR1 SNHLY, CDR2 FYNNEI. There are 14 residues in the CDR3. MiXCR, run by TCRdb on the reads, gives a single entry per CDR3 protein. The sample gives over 450,000 distinct CDR3 sequences, around 10% of which show up once; 10% to 13% is in the top ten. This sample was taken from a study of T cell repertoires in cytomegalovirus infection. About the research overall: CMV infection plus the matching HLA type was flagged by public TCR beta signatures. Study-level points and caveats: In two of eight donors, the top clonotype was HLA-C-restricted CMV-specific. Individuals carrying CMV plus the relevant HLA were identified by cumulative frequency of public TCR beta families.

The sequencing input was PBMCs. This clonotype originated in a human donor in good health (CMV status not recorded). Some clones in this sample may be carry-over from other donors' samples. The V gene is TRBV2, the J gene TRBJ1-2; maybe TRBD1 (6 bases). In nucleotides, the CDR3 is TGTGCCAGCACCTCCGGGAGGGGGAACTATGGCTACACCTTC. Protein product: CASTSGRGNYGYTF.